This T cell receptor (beta chain) was found in a study of cytomegalovirus exposure and HLA in healthy donors. Study results and limitations: An analysis that was carried out later associated 16,951 TCR beta sequences with HLA alleles at 0.05 false discovery rate.

It was with 60 Vbeta and 13 Jbeta primers that the PCR ran. Assay used: immunoSEQ multiplex PCR; TCRdb lists only in-frame clones, some missing. This sample carries 86,000 or so clones, about 85% of them seen once, and the ten largest clones take roughly 14%. Germline loops: CDR1 MGHDK, CDR2 SYGVNS. This CDR3 is 15 amino acids long. V was cut by 6 bases and J by 3 bases, with 14 bases left in between. Concerning this clone itself: What it recognizes is unknown.

The chain carries TRBV25-1 and TRBJ1-4; D is unresolved. Material for sequencing was PBMCs. The receptor was isolated from a woman aged 40 to 49 in good health and CMV-seropositive. CDR3 region: CASSSFGRANEKLFF. In nucleotides, the CDR3 is TGTGCCAGCAGCTCTTTCGGCCGGGCTAATGAAAAACTGTTTTTT.